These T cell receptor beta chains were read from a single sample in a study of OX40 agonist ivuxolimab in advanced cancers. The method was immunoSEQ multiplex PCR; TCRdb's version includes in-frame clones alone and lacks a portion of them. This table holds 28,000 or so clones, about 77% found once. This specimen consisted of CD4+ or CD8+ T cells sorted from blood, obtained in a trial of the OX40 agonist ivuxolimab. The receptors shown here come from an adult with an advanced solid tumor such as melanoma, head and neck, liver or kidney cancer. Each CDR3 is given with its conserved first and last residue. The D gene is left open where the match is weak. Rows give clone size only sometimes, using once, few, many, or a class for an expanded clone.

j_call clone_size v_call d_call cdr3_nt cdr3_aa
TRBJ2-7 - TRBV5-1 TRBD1 TGCGCCAGCAGCCCAAGGGACAGGGGCTCCCACGAGCAGTACTTC CASSPRDRGSHEQYF
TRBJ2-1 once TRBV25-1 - TGTGCCAGCAGTGATGGACAGAATGAGCAGTTCTTC CASSDGQNEQFF
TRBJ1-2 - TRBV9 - TGTGCCAGCAGCGTACAGGGTTATGGCTACACCTTC CASSVQGYGYTF
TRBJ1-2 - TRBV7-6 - TGTGCCAGCAGCTTAAGGGGAGGCTATGGCTACACCTTC CASSLRGGYGYTF
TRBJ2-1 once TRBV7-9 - TGTGCCAGCAGCCCGGGAAGAGACTCCTACAATGAGCAGTTCTTC CASSPGRDSYNEQFF
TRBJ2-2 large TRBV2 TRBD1 TGTGCCAGCAGTTCCGGGACAGTGGCCCCCGGGGAGCTGTTTTTT CASSSGTVAPGELFF
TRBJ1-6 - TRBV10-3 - TGTGCCATCAGTGACCGAGGATCTTCCTATAATTCACCCCTCCACTTT CAISDRGSSYNSPLHF
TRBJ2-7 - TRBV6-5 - TGTGCCAGCAGTCCGGGCACATACGAGCAGTACTTC CASSPGTYEQYF
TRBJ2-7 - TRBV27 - TGTGCCAGCAGTCAAGAAGGGGGAGTTTACTACGAGCAGTACTTC CASSQEGGVYYEQYF
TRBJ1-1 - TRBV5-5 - TGTGCCAGCAGCTTGGGCGGCTGGGGGCGGGGGACTGAAGCTTTCTTT CASSLGGWGRGTEAFF
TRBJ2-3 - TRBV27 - TGTGCCAGCAGTTTATCGACTCTGAGGGATACGCAGTATTTT CASSLSTLRDTQYF
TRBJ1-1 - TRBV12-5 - TGTGCTAGTGGTCTAGAGAACACTGAAGCTTTCTTT CASGLENTEAFF
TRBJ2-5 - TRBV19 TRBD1 TGTGCCAGTAGTATAGCAGGGGGAATTGGGGAGACCCAGTACTTC CASSIAGGIGETQYF
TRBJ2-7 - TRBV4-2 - TGTGCCAGCAGCACCCGGGGAACTGCCGCCTACGAGCAGTACTTC CASSTRGTAAYEQYF
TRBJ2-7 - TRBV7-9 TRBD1 TGTGCCAGCAGCGCGGCTGGGGACAGGATTACCTACGAGCAGTACTTC CASSAAGDRITYEQYF
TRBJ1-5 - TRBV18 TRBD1 TGTGCCAGCTCACCGGGGGACAGGGAATGGGATCAGCCCCAGCATTTT CASSPGDREWDQPQHF
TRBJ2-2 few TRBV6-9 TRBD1 TGTGCCAGCAGCCCCTGGACAGGGGACACCGGGGAGCTGTTTTTT CASSPWTGDTGELFF
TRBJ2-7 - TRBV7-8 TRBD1 TGTGCCAGCAGCTTCCCGGGACAGGGGGGAAGCTCCTACGAGCAGTACTTC CASSFPGQGGSSYEQYF
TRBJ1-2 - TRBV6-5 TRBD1 TGTGCCAGCAGCCAACAGGGGGATGGCTACACCTTC CASSQQGDGYTF
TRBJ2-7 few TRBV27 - TGTGCCAGCAGTTTATCGACGGCGGTTTCCTACGAGCAGTACTTC CASSLSTAVSYEQYF
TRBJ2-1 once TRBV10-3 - TGTGCCATCAGTCTTAGCGGCGGGCGCGAGCAGTTCTTC CAISLSGGREQFF
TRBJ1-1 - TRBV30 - TGTGCCTGGAGTGTTGACGGCGAATTTGAAGCTTTCTTT CAWSVDGEFEAFF
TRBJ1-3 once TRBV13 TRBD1 TGTGCCAGCAGCCCCGGACAGGGAATACGAAACACCATATATTTT CASSPGQGIRNTIYF
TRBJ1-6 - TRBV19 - TGTGCCAGTAAATCAGGCGTGGGGAATTCACCCCTCCACTTT CASKSGVGNSPLHF
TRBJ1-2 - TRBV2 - TGTGCCAGCAGTGTCGCCGACGGTCACTATGGCTACACCTTC CASSVADGHYGYTF
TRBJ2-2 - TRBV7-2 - TGTGCCAGCAGCTGGGCAGGGACCGGGGAGCTGTTTTTT CASSWAGTGELFF
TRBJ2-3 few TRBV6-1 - TGTGCCAGCAGTGAAGCTGGACAGTTCACAGATACGCAGTATTTT CASSEAGQFTDTQYF
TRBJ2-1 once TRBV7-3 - TGTGCCAGCAGCCTCCGGGGGCCCGGGGAGGAGCAGTTCTTC CASSLRGPGEEQFF
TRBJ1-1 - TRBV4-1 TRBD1 TGCGCCAGCAGCCAAGAAACAGGGGGCCTGAACACTGAAGCTTTCTTT CASSQETGGLNTEAFF
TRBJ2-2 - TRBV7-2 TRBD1 TGTGCCAGCAGCTCTTTTTTCCAAGGCAGGGGGAAGGTCACCGGGGAGCTGTTTTTT CASSSFFQGRGKVTGELFF
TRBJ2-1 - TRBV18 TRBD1 TGTGCCAGCTCACCAGGGGGACAGGCTTACAATGAGCAGTTCTTC CASSPGGQAYNEQFF
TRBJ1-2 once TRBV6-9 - TGTGCCAGCAGTTACTCTACGGACCTCTATGGCTACACCTTC CASSYSTDLYGYTF
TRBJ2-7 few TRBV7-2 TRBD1 TGTGCCAGCAGCTCGGGACAGGGGATCAGTTACGAGCAGTACTTC CASSSGQGISYEQYF
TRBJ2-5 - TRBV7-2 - TGTGCCAGCAGCTCCCGACAGGAGTTGGAGACCCAGTACTTC CASSSRQELETQYF
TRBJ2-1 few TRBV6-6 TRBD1 TGTGCCAGCACCTCACTGGGACAGGGCTACAATGAGCAGTTCTTC CASTSLGQGYNEQFF
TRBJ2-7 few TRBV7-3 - TGTGCCAGCAGCCCCGGGGGAGGCTACGAGCAGTACTTC CASSPGGGYEQYF
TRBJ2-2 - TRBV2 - TGTGCCAGCAGTAAGGGGGGGCCGGCCGGGGAGCTGTTTTTT CASSKGGPAGELFF